This T cell receptor (beta chain) was identified during a study of shared clonotypes between healthy human individuals. The CDR3 has 15 amino acids. The germline gives CDR1 SQVTM, CDR2 ANQGSEA. V trimming: 6 bases; J trimming: 4 bases; junction bases outside the gene matches: 12. Naive CD8 cells lacked CD45RO and underwent positive selection for CCR7, leaving out terminally differentiated effector memory CD45RA+ cells. Assay used: immunoSEQ multiplex PCR; TCRdb lists only in-frame clones, some missing. This sample yields millions of clones, of which about 92% are seen a single time; around 1.7% belongs to the top ten.

The rearrangement links TRBV29-1 to TRBJ2-7; 10 positions agree with TRBD1. This clonotype originated in a man aged 18-30 years in good health. Some clones in this sample may be carry-over from other donors' samples. The specimen sequenced was naive CD8+ T cells from PBMCs. The CDR3 DNA reads as TGCAGCGTCGGTAGTCGCGACAGGGGGCGGTACGAGCAGTACTTC. Translated: CSVGSRDRGRYEQYF.